These 7 T cell receptor beta chains came from one sample sequenced in a study of blood T cell repertoires in COVID-19. The method was immunoSEQ multiplex PCR; TCRdb's version includes in-frame clones alone and lacks a portion of them. Counted here are about 70,000 clones, 90% to 95% occurring once; the ten biggest clones make up 2.5% to 3%. The sample consisted of peripheral blood. The source of these receptors is a man aged 50 to 60 with COVID-19, enrolled during active disease.

The V call is TRBV28, the J call TRBJ2-7; D gene unclear. Trimming took off 5 bases at V and 3 bases at J, with 14 bases between the two ends. The CDR3 is 14 amino acids. The germline V gene has CDR1 MDHEN and CDR2 SYDVKM. As DNA, the CDR3 is TGTGCCAGCAGTCCCCCGCAGGAATTCTACGAGCAGTACTTC. Its translation is CASSPPQEFYEQYF.

J is TRBJ2-3 and V is TRBV7-2; TRBD2 matches 8 bases. From germline, CDR1 is SGHTA and CDR2 FQGNSA. This CDR3 has 17 amino acids. V gave up 2 bases and J gave up 2 bases; unmatched junction bases: 9. The DNA of the CDR3 is TGTGCCAGCAGCTTAATCGGGGGTAGCGGGATCACAGATACGCAGTATTTT. Translated, it gives CASSLIGGSGITDTQYF. The whole variable domain, filled in from reference TRBV7-2 and TRBJ2-3, reads GAGVSQSPSNKVTEKGKDVELRCDPISGHTALYWYRQSLGQGLEFLIYFQGNSAPDKSGLPSDRFSAERTGGSVSTLTIQRTQQEDSAVYLCASSLIGGSGITDTQYFGPGTRLTVL.

The chain joins TRBV4-3 to TRBJ2-1, with no clear D. Germline loops: CDR1 LGHNA, CDR2 YSLEER. V lost 1 base, J lost 4 bases, and 11 bases lay in between. This CDR3 is 15 amino acids long. The CDR3 DNA reads as TGCGCCAGCAGCCAAGGACTGCCCGCTTACAATGAGCAGTTCTTC. Its protein product is CASSQGLPAYNEQFF.

This rearrangement joins TRBV5-6 to TRBJ2-2; a possible D gene is TRBD2 (6 bases). V lost 6 bases to trimming and J lost 2 bases, with 17 bases between them. In germline, CDR1 is SGHDT, CDR2 YYEEEE. The length of the CDR3 is 16 residues. CDR3 DNA: TGTGCCAGCAACCGGTGGAGCGGGCGCAACACCGGGGAGCTGTTTTTT. This encodes CASNRWSGRNTGELFF.

This chain connects TRBV5-4 to TRBJ2-1; weak D call: TRBD2 (7 bases). Germline V gives CDR1 SGHNT, CDR2 YYREEE (reference sequence). Trimming took off 2 bases at V and 5 bases at J, with 14 bases between the two ends. The CDR3 loop spans 15 amino acids. In DNA form, the CDR3 reads TGTGCCAGCAGCTTATGGCGGGGGCACCACAATGAGCAGTTCTTC. Its translation is CASSLWRGHHNEQFF. The whole variable domain, filled in from reference TRBV5-4 and TRBJ2-1, reads ETGVTQSPTHLIKTRGQQVTLRCSSQSGHNTVSWYQQALGQGPQFIFQYYREEENGRGNFPPRFSGLQFPNYSSELNVNALELDDSALYLCASSLWRGHHNEQFFGPGTRLTVL.

Only one count was recorded for this clone. The V call is TRBV28, the J call TRBJ1-1; 9 nucleotides align to TRBD1. J lost 6 bases, V lost 5 bases, and 13 bases had no gene match. The germline V gene has CDR1 MDHEN and CDR2 SYDVKM. This CDR3 is 16 amino acids long. Written as DNA, the CDR3 is TGTGCCAGCAGTCAAAGTACAGGGGGCATGCAACCTGAAGCTTTCTTT. Translated: CASSQSTGGMQPEAFF.

The V and J genes are TRBV12-3 or TRBV12-4 and TRBJ2-1; no firm D call. V shed 6 bases and J shed 4 bases, with 10 bases lying between them. This CDR3 has 13 amino acids. CDR3 residues: CASRGDPYNEQFF. CDR3 nucleotides: TGTGCCAGCAGGGGCGATCCTTACAATGAGCAGTTCTTC.